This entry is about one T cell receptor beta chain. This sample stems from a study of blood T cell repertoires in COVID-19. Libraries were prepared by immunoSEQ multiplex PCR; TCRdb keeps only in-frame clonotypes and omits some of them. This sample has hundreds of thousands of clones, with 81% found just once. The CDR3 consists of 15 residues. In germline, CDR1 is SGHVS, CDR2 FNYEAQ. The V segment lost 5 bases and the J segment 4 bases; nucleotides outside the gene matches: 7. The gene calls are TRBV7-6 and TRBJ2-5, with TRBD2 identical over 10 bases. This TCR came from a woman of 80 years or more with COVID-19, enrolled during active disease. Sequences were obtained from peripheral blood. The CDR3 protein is CASSLGASGGETQYF. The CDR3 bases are TGTGCCAGCAGCCTGGGGGCTAGCGGGGGAGAGACCCAGTACTTC.